Reported below is one T cell receptor (beta chain). This specimen belongs to a study of T cell changes during pregnancy in multiple sclerosis. Profiling relied on immunoSEQ multiplex PCR, and the TCRdb table lists in-frame clones only, not all of them. The sample lists around 68,000 clones, 90% to 95% occurring once. Germline V gene lookup returns CDR1 MNHEY and CDR2 SVGAGI. The V gene end was trimmed by 6 bases and the J gene end by 2 bases; junction bases not matched to a gene: 5. The CDR3 has 15 residues. This specimen consisted of peripheral blood, obtained after pregnancy. The chain is built from TRBV6-5 and TRBJ2-3; 10 bases are shared with TRBD1. The sequence was obtained from a female donor in good health, enrolled as a control in a pregnancy study. The CDR3, as DNA: TGTGCCAGCAGAGCCGGGACAGGGGACACAGATACGCAGTATTTT. Its protein product is CASRAGTGDTDTQYF.